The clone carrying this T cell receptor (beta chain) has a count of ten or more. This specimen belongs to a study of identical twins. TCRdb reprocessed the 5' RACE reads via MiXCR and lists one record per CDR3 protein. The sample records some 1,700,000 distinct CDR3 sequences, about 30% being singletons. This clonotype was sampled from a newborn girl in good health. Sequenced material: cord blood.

The CDR3 sequence: CASSFLSSGEQYF. The DNA for the CDR3 is TGTGCCAGCAGCTTTCTATCATCCGGCGAGCAGTACTTC. The chain carries TRBV5-5 and TRBJ2-7; unclear D gene. Germline lookup yields CDR1 SGHKS and CDR2 YYEKEE (reference sequence). The CDR3 has 13 residues. The V and J ends lost 2 bases and 6 bases respectively, with 12 bases between them. Full variable domain (rest looked up from reference TRBV5-5 and TRBJ2-7): DAGVTQSPTHLIKTRGQQVTLRCSPISGHKSVSWYQQVLGQGPQFIFQYYEKEERGRGNFPDRFSARQFPNYSSELNVNALLLGDSALYLCASSFLSSGEQYFGPGTRLTVT.